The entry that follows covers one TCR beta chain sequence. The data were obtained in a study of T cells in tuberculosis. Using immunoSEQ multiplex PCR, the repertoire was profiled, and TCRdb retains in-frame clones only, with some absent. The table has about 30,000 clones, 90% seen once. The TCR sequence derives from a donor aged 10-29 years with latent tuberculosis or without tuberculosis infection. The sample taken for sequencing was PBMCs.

The CDR3 loop reads CASSLSPARRRRGQPQHF. CDR3 bases: TGTGCCAGCAGTTTATCCCCAGCTCGACGGCGGCGAGGTCAGCCCCAGCATTTT. The rearrangement joins TRBV28 to TRBJ1-5; D not certain. The CDR3 runs 18 residues. V was clipped by 1 base and J by 6 bases, with 22 bases between them. CDR1 is MDHEN and CDR2 is SYDVKM in the germline V gene.